This T cell receptor beta chain was sequenced during a study of molecular identifiers for immune sequencing clone quantification. Whole-study results and caveats: Clonotypes topping 20 RNA copies carried over 98% of effector molecules but under 1% of naive ones.

The sorting of naive CD8 T cells used the CD8+CD4-CCR7+CD45RA+ phenotype. TCRdb ran MiXCR on the PCR reads and lists one entry per CDR3 protein. The repertoire has approximately 550,000 distinct CDR3 sequences, 20% to 25% of them found once; the top ten carry roughly 0.81%. The CDR3 contains 16 residues. Germline lookup yields CDR1 MGHRA and CDR2 YSYEKL. Between the trimmed V and J ends, which lost 0 bases and 14 bases, there was a span of 20 bases. Details on this clonotype: Antigen specificity is unknown.

The TCR originated in a human donor in good health. Some libraries in this study had Jurkat cell RNA spiked in. The specimen sequenced was naive CD8+ T cells from blood, with Jurkat cell RNA spiked in. Subset given: FACS-sorted CD8+CD4-CCR7+CD45RA+ naive T cells. J is TRBJ1-6 and V is TRBV4-1; D gene unclear. The chain's CDR3 is CASSQEYRAGNASLHF. CDR3 bases: TGCGCCAGCAGCCAAGAGTATCGGGCAGGTAATGCATCCCTCCACTTT.